This TCR beta chain is from a study of identifying expanded T cells in peripheral blood (dated by TCRdb to about 2019). Regarding the study in general: Separate aliquots of the same genomic DNA pool were sequenced to produce technical replicates, and four replicates were compared in pairs.

CDR1 MNHEY and CDR2 SMNVEV are derived from the germline V gene (reference sequence). Trimming costs V 2 bases and J 0 bases, and their ends lie 5 bases apart. Its CDR3 holds 13 amino acids, cysteine through phenylalanine. Only CDR3 DNA remains: 39 bases, in frame from the first base. No immune events, such as infections, were documented for the healthy donors during the collection period. To calibrate time-dependent variance in a beta-binomial model of T-cell clone differential abundance, blood repertoires from healthy donors were used as a training cohort. There were some ten healthy donors in the training cohort, of whom 3 were female and 7 were male. Donor ages ranged from 29 to 64 years, with an average of 43 years. Whole blood, obtained from a commercial supplier, was collected from each healthy donor at three time points spaced roughly 2 weeks apart. For immunosequencing, genomic DNA was extracted from whole blood that had not been sorted.

The immunoSEQ Assay, which relies on bias-controlled multiplex PCR amplification of genomic DNA, was used to profile TCRbeta CDR3 regions. Concerning the study's data processing: The absolute abundance of each unique TCRbeta CDR3 region was quantified after sequences were collapsed and filtered. Differential abundance was assessed using a binomial (Fisher-equivalent) model and a beta-binomial model in which time-dependent variance fitted from healthy donors was added. Clones with fewer than 5 combined templates were removed, and a clone was called differentially abundant if the clone's Benjamini-Hochberg FDR was below 0.01. In the beta-binomial model, variance was expressed as a function of the total template count across the two samples, in the form v = (b*log(k)+a)^2. Sourced from immuneACCESS, this table was stored by TCRdb with only in-frame sequences that have V and J called. A share of the clones is absent; for the studies checked, an unresolved V gene accounts for under half, and the remainder has no known explanation. The V and J calls and clone size were taken over from that table, and D and trimming were inferred from the DNA. This sample gives just under 65,000 clones in total; around 87% of them show up just once. Roughly 4.5% of the sample rests with the top ten.

The paper's findings and limits, for the study overall: The beta-binomial model significantly reduced the number of clones called differentially abundant and the false-positive rate across all healthy-donor time intervals. Across all healthy donors, variance in clone template counts between approximately two-week samples was found to increase significantly with total template count. Approximately 1.2 differentially abundant clones were flagged by the binomial model between technical replicates, whereas about 16 and 19 were flagged over roughly two weeks and four weeks, respectively. It was expected by the authors that biological variance in healthy repertoires might increase further over much longer intervals, such as months to years.

On this clone itself: No antigen is known for it. Nothing much larger sits one base from this clone, and base qualities are not available.

Material: blood. This TCR was sampled from a person aged 18 to 75 in good health. The rearrangement combines TRBV27 with TRBJ2-7; no confident D gene assignment can be made. CDR3 reads: CASSLIGSYEQYF. At the DNA level, the sequence is TGTGCCAGCAGTTTAATCGGCTCCTACGAGCAGTACTTC.